These T cell receptor beta chains were read from a single sample in a study of shared clonotypes between healthy human individuals. TCRdb's copy holds only in-frame clones and misses some; the assay was immunoSEQ multiplex PCR. In the table there are about 1.1 million clones, approximately 78% of which are singletons. Material for sequencing was memory CD4+ T cells from PBMCs. The receptor source for this set is a man younger than 35 in good health. Some clones in this sample may be carry-over from other donors' samples. Each CDR3 is given with its conserved first and last residue. D genes are given only for firm matches. Size is stated for part of the rows, as once, few or many counts, or as a class when the clone is expanded.

j_call d_call v_call clone_size cdr3_nt cdr3_aa
TRBJ2-4 TRBD1 TRBV7-9 few TGTGCCAGCAGGGCTTGGACAGGAAGCATTCAGTACTTC CASRAWTGSIQYF
TRBJ2-7 . TRBV28 . TGTGCCAGCAGTTCGGGGGCAGGGGCCCGGGAGCAGTACTTC CASSSGAGAREQYF
TRBJ2-2 TRBD2 TRBV7-9 . TGTGCCAGCAGCTTAGGCGGGAGGGCCGAGACCGGGGAGCTGTTTTTT CASSLGGRAETGELFF
TRBJ1-3 . TRBV10-3 . TGTGCCATCAGTGAGGTCGGATCGAGAACTGGAAACACCATATATTTT CAISEVGSRTGNTIYF
TRBJ2-1 . TRBV2 . TGTGCCAGCAGTGAAGACCTAGGGGTGAACAATGAGCAGTTCTTC CASSEDLGVNNEQFF
TRBJ2-5 TRBD2 TRBV9 . TGTGCCAGCAGCTATCTGAGCGGGAGTGGCGAGACCCAGTACTTC CASSYLSGSGETQYF
TRBJ2-7 . TRBV5-1 . TGCGCCAGCAGCTTGGTATTAGCTTCCGAGCAGTACTTC CASSLVLASEQYF
TRBJ2-7 TRBD2 TRBV28 . TGTGCCAGCAGCCCCGTAGGTAGCGGGACTAACGAGCAGTACTTC CASSPVGSGTNEQYF
TRBJ2-1 TRBD2 TRBV6-5 . TGTGCCAGCAGCAAAATGTTAGCGGGTAATGAGCAGTTCTTC CASSKMLAGNEQFF
TRBJ2-5 . TRBV7-2 . TGTGCCAGCAGCTTAAGGGGTCGCGAGACCCAGTACTTC CASSLRGRETQYF
TRBJ2-6 TRBD2 TRBV9 . TGTGCCAGCAGCGTAGGGGAGGGCCGGTCTGGGGCCAACGTCCTGACTTTC CASSVGEGRSGANVLTF
TRBJ1-1 . TRBV30 . TGTGCCTGGAGCAGACTGGGGAACACTGAAGCTTTCTTT CAWSRLGNTEAFF
TRBJ2-1 TRBD2 TRBV28 . TGTGCCAGCAGTGTAGTGGAGACTAGCGGCTACAATGAGCAGTTCTTC CASSVVETSGYNEQFF
TRBJ1-3 . TRBV7-9 . TGTGCCAGCAGCTTAGAGCGAGGGGGAACCGGAAACACCATATATTTT CASSLERGGTGNTIYF
TRBJ1-4 . TRBV9 . TGTGCCAGCAGCGTAGGAGGGGCTAATGAAAAACTGTTTTTT CASSVGGANEKLFF
TRBJ1-1 TRBD1 TRBV5-1 . TGCGCCAGCAGCTTGGCCGCAGGGGGGAACACTGAAGCTTTCTTT CASSLAAGGNTEAFF
TRBJ1-5 . TRBV6-1 . TGTGCCAGCGGGGGGACACCGGGTGATCAGCCCCAGCATTTT CASGGTPGDQPQHF
TRBJ2-7 . TRBV6-1 . TGTGCCAGCAGTGAAGGTGGCAGCACCTACGAGCAGTACTTC CASSEGGSTYEQYF
TRBJ2-4 . TRBV18 . TGTGCCAGCTCACCCAATACGTTAGGGACCAAAAACATTCAGTACTTC CASSPNTLGTKNIQYF
TRBJ2-2 . TRBV7-2 . TGTGCCAGCAGCTTAGCGACAACCCGCCCGCCCGGGGAGCTGTTTTTT CASSLATTRPPGELFF
TRBJ2-2 . TRBV2 . TGTGCCAGCAGTTCAGTGCCGGGGGTTGCCGGGGAGCTGTTTTTT CASSSVPGVAGELFF
TRBJ1-2 . TRBV7-2 few TGTGCCAGCAGCCAGGCAGGGGTGGTCTATGGCTACACCTTC CASSQAGVVYGYTF
TRBJ2-5 TRBD2 TRBV6-1 . TGTGCCAGCAGTGTGGGGGGACTAGCGGGAGATAAGAAGACCCAGTACTTC CASSVGGLAGDKKTQYF
TRBJ1-5 TRBD1 TRBV5-5 few TGTGCCAGCAGCGACAGGGATAGCAATCAGCCCCAGCATTTT CASSDRDSNQPQHF
TRBJ2-3 . TRBV7-6 . TGTGCCAGCAGCCTGGGGACGGTCAGCACAGATACGCAGTATTTT CASSLGTVSTDTQYF
TRBJ1-4 . TRBV9 . TGTGCCAGCAGCGCACGTGAGGGGTCTCGGGAAAAACTGTTTTTT CASSAREGSREKLFF
TRBJ1-3 . TRBV7-9 many TGTGCCAGCAGCTCGAACACCCGGGACCTCTCTGGAAACACCATATATTTT CASSSNTRDLSGNTIYF
TRBJ1-2 TRBD1 TRBV28 . TGTGCCAGTTGGGACAGGGGTAACGGCTACACCTTC CASWDRGNGYTF
TRBJ1-2 . TRBV19 . TGTGCCAGTAACCCTCCGGGAGACTATGGCTACACCTTC CASNPPGDYGYTF
TRBJ2-1 . TRBV4-1 . TGCGCCAGCAGCCAAGTCGCTAGTGTAAAGGTTGGCAATGAGCAGTTCTTC CASSQVASVKVGNEQFF
TRBJ2-1 . TRBV7-9 . TGTGCCAGCAGCAGAGATGGCTTCTGGGGCTACAATGAGCAGTTCTTC CASSRDGFWGYNEQFF
TRBJ2-1 TRBD2 TRBV27 . TGTGCCAGCAGCCGCCCCGGGAGGGCTGAGCAGTTCTTC CASSRPGRAEQFF
TRBJ2-7 . TRBV7-2 . TGTGCCAGCAGTCGCTTAACGGGGAACGAGTACGAGCAGTACTTC CASSRLTGNEYEQYF
TRBJ2-2 . TRBV19 . TGTGCCAGTAGTATAGCACTTTCGAACACCGGGGAGCTGTTTTTT CASSIALSNTGELFF
TRBJ2-5 . TRBV7-8 . TGTGCCAGCAGCTTAAGACGGGCCCGGTACCAAGAGACCCAGTACTTC CASSLRRARYQETQYF
TRBJ1-1 TRBD1 TRBV7-9 . TGTGCCAGCAGCTGGACAGGGGCGGGGGACACTGAAGCTTTCTTT CASSWTGAGDTEAFF
TRBJ2-7 TRBD2 TRBV25-1 . TGTGCCAGCAGTCCTAGCGGGAGCCGATCACGGGGCGAGCAGTACTTC CASSPSGSRSRGEQYF
TRBJ2-1 . TRBV9 . TGTGCCAGCAGCGTACCGGACAGAACTAATGAGCAGTTCTTC CASSVPDRTNEQFF
TRBJ1-3 . TRBV15 . TGTGCCACCAGCAGAGGAAATGGGGTTGGAAACACCATATATTTT CATSRGNGVGNTIYF
TRBJ1-1 . TRBV21-1 few TGTGCCAGCAGCAAAGTTGACAACACTGAAGCTTTCTTT CASSKVDNTEAFF
TRBJ2-1 . TRBV28 . TGTGCCAGCAGTGGGGTTAGCTCCTACAATGAGCAGTTCTTC CASSGVSSYNEQFF
TRBJ2-7 . TRBV4-1 . TGCGCCACCCCGGACCTCGACTCCTACGAGCAGTACTTC CATPDLDSYEQYF
TRBJ1-1 . TRBV18 . TGTGCCAGCTCACCAAATCGAGAGGAGGCTTTCTTT CASSPNREEAFF
TRBJ1-6 . TRBV4-3 . TGCGCCAGCAGCCGCCTGAACGGGGCTAATTCACCCCTCCACTTT CASSRLNGANSPLHF
TRBJ1-5 TRBD1 TRBV5-6 . TGTGCCAGGACAGGGGTCAATCAGCCCCAGCATTTT CARTGVNQPQHF
TRBJ1-1 TRBD1 TRBV5-1 . TGCGCCAGCAGCTGGACCGGGACAGCAAACACTGAAGCTTTCTTT CASSWTGTANTEAFF
TRBJ2-7 . TRBV20-1 once TGCAGTGCTACCAGGGGCAAGGAGCAGTACTTC CSATRGKEQYF
TRBJ2-1 TRBD2 TRBV2 once TGTGCCAGCACCAAGGGACTAGCGGGTAGCGGGCAGTTCTTC CASTKGLAGSGQFF
TRBJ1-2 . TRBV30 . TGTGCCTGGAGTGTGAGAGAGGGCACGGAAGGCTACACCTTC CAWSVREGTEGYTF
TRBJ2-7 TRBD1 TRBV7-6 . TGTGCCAGCAGCCGGACAGGGATATACGAGCAGTACTTC CASSRTGIYEQYF
TRBJ2-5 . TRBV6-5 few TGTGCCAGCAGCCAACAGGTTAAAGAGACCCAGTACTTC CASSQQVKETQYF
TRBJ2-7 . TRBV27 . TGTGCCAGCAGTCGAGTGGGGACAACCTACTACGAGCAGTACTTC CASSRVGTTYYEQYF
TRBJ2-3 TRBD2 TRBV5-1 . TGCGCCAGCGACCCGAACCTAGCGGGAGGGCCGCAGGGGACAGATACGCAGTATTTT CASDPNLAGGPQGTDTQYF
TRBJ1-2 . TRBV5-1 . TGCGCCAGCAGCTTGGGCAGGGTGGAGGTAGTCGGCTACACCTTC CASSLGRVEVVGYTF
TRBJ1-4 . TRBV15 . TGTGCCACCAGCAGGGGGGGAGCGGAAAAACTGTTTTTT CATSRGGAEKLFF
TRBJ1-3 . TRBV5-6 many TGTGCCAGCAGCGGGGGTCCTGGAAACACCATATATTTT CASSGGPGNTIYF